These 31 T cell receptor beta chains share one sample of origin, sequenced in a study of response to subunit inactivated influenza vaccine. TCRdb reprocessed the RT-PCR reads via MiXCR and lists one record per CDR3 protein. The table lists roughly 710,000 distinct CDR3 sequences, 11% to 15% of them singletons. The sequencing here drew on PBMCs from blood, taken 14 to 15 days before vaccination. All receptors come from a man aged 50-60 years who received an inactivated influenza vaccine.

The genes are TRBV9 and TRBJ2-1; 8 nucleotides match TRBD1. V lost 4 bases to trimming and J lost 2 bases; unmatched junction nucleotides: 5. Per germline, CDR1 SGDLS and CDR2 YYNGEE. The CDR3 spans 15 residues. The CDR3 DNA follows: TGTGCCAGCAGCCCCCTGACAGGGGCCTACAATGAGCAGTTCTTC. Translated, it gives CASSPLTGAYNEQFF.

This clonotype was detected ten times or more. The CDR3 protein is CASSFRQTDTQYF. As DNA, the CDR3 is TGCGCCAGCAGCTTTAGGCAGACAGATACGCAGTATTTT. The J gene is TRBJ2-3, the V gene TRBV5-1, with unresolved D. This CDR3 comprises 13 residues. Germline CDR1 and CDR2: SGHRS and YFSETQ. The V and J ends lost 2 bases and 3 bases respectively, with 7 bases between them.

The chain joins TRBV6-1 to TRBJ2-1; 10 bases agree with TRBD2. The length of the CDR3 is 14 residues. Unmatched junction bases numbered 8, after V lost 10 bases and J lost 5 bases. CDR1 MNHNS and CDR2 SASEGT come from the germline V gene. CDR3 sequence: CAITEGLADNEQFF. CDR3 nucleotide sequence: TGTGCCATTACCGAAGGACTAGCGGACAATGAGCAGTTCTTC.

The CDR3 here is CSARRSQGVQPQHF. CDR3 DNA: TGCAGTGCTAGACGGAGCCAGGGGGTTCAGCCCCAGCATTTT. The V call is TRBV20-1, the J call TRBJ1-5; 7 positions agree with TRBD1. The CDR3 loop spans 14 amino acids. Per the germline V gene, CDR1 is DFQATT and CDR2 is SNEGSKA (reference sequence). V shed 2 bases and J 6 bases; nucleotides not matched to a gene: 7.

This clonotype has just a few counts. This chain links TRBV6-1 with TRBJ2-7; D is perhaps TRBD2 (5 bases). Germline CDR1 reads MNHNS; CDR2 reads SASEGT. The ends were cut back, 6 bases at V and 5 bases at J, with 17 bases in the middle. The CDR3 has 14 residues. The chain's CDR3 is CASSIDGVGNEQYF. In DNA, the CDR3 is TGTGCCAGCAGCATTGACGGGGTTGGAAACGAGCAGTACTTC.

This clonotype was found a few times. The V gene is TRBV5-6, the J gene TRBJ2-3; the D gene is possibly TRBD1 (6 bases). The V end lost 0 bases, the J end lost 6 bases, and 14 bases lay between the germline ends. The CDR3 has 15 residues. Germline assignment: CDR1 SGHDT and CDR2 YYEEEE. CDR3 region: CASSLGLNRVDTQYF. Here the CDR3 DNA reads TGTGCCAGCAGCTTGGGACTAAACAGGGTGGATACGCAGTATTTT.

This clonotype was detected a few times. The genes are TRBV12-3 or TRBV12-4 and TRBJ2-6; D not resolved. Deletions cut 3 bases from V and 0 bases from J, with 12 bases between. The CDR3 spans 17 residues. The CDR3 bases are TGTGCCAGCAGTTTGCCGTTGAAAGTCTCTGGGGCCAACGTCCTGACTTTC. It specifies CASSLPLKVSGANVLTF.

Ten or more counts support this clonotype. This chain links TRBV12-3 or TRBV12-4 with TRBJ1-2, with D possibly matching TRBD1 (5 bases). The CDR3 loop spans 13 amino acids. Trimming pared 7 bases from V and 4 bases from J, leaving 13 bases between. In DNA form, the CDR3 reads TGTGCCAGCACTCTAAGGGGTGCCTATGGCTACACCTTC. Translated: CASTLRGAYGYTF.

This clonotype was seen a handful of times. The genes are TRBV5-1 and TRBJ2-1, with D perhaps matching TRBD2 (5 bases). Germline CDR1 reads SGHRS; CDR2 reads YFSETQ. There are 13 residues in the CDR3. Trimming cost V 7 bases and J 9 bases, with 17 bases left between them. CDR3 nucleotide sequence: TGCGCCAGCGGACCATTAGCGCCTACTGAGCAGTTCTTC. Its protein is CASGPLAPTEQFF.

In DNA, the CDR3 is TGTGCCAGCAGCAGCCAGACAGGGGGGGAAGAGACCCAGTACTTC. Translating it yields CASSSQTGGEETQYF. The chain employs TRBV7-2 and TRBJ2-5, with 9 bases that match TRBD1. The germline gives CDR1 SGHTA, CDR2 FQGNSA. The trim removed 5 bases at V and 3 bases at J, leaving 7 bases unmatched. This CDR3 spans 15 amino acids. Using reference TRBV7-2 and TRBJ2-5 for the parts outside the CDR3, the full variable domain is GAGVSQSPSNKVTEKGKDVELRCDPISGHTALYWYRQSLGQGLEFLIYFQGNSAPDKSGLPSDRFSAERTGGSVSTLTIQRTQQEDSAVYLCASSSQTGGEETQYFGPGTRLLVL.

This clonotype has more than one count but fewer than ten. The CDR3 here is CASSLAQGAASPLHF. As DNA, the CDR3 is TGTGCCAGCAGCTTAGCTCAGGGGGCGGCTTCACCCCTCCACTTT. This rearrangement joins TRBV7-2 to TRBJ1-6; TRBD1 aligns across 8 bases. The CDR3 runs 15 residues. V lost 0 bases and J lost 9; bases outside the gene matches: 4. In germline, CDR1 is SGHTA, CDR2 FQGNSA.

The chain links TRBV4-1 to TRBJ1-1, with D uncertain. The CDR3 extends over 17 amino acids. Trimming stripped 5 bases from V and 1 base from J, with 20 bases between. Germline V gives CDR1 MGHRA, CDR2 YSYEKL. CDR3: CASSNSRMGLRNTEAFF. For the CDR3, the DNA is TGCGCCAGCAGCAACTCCCGGATGGGGTTAAGGAACACTGAAGCTTTCTTT.

This clonotype was observed a few times. The genes are TRBV4-3 and TRBJ2-1, with a tentative D call TRBD2 (6 bases). Germline-derived CDR1 and CDR2 are LGHNA and YSLEER. V gave up 6 bases and J gave up 6 bases, with 15 bases separating them. CDR3 size: 14 residues. DNA of the CDR3: TGCGCCAGCAGTCCACTTTCGGGGGTCAATGAGCAGTTCTTC. It encodes CASSPLSGVNEQFF.

This clonotype was counted only a few times. V is TRBV7-2 and J is TRBJ2-1, with TRBD1 as a possible D gene (5 bases). CDR1 and CDR2 (germline): SGHTA, FQGNSA. The CDR3 sequence is 14 residues long. Trimming cost V 4 bases and J 2 bases, with 9 bases left between them. The CDR3 nucleotides read TGTGCCAGCAGCTCCCGACAGACCTACAATGAGCAGTTCTTC. As protein: CASSSRQTYNEQFF. Full variable domain (missing parts from reference TRBV7-2 and TRBJ2-1): GAGVSQSPSNKVTEKGKDVELRCDPISGHTALYWYRQSLGQGLEFLIYFQGNSAPDKSGLPSDRFSAERTGGSVSTLTIQRTQQEDSAVYLCASSSRQTYNEQFFGPGTRLTVL.

CDR3 protein: CSVELGQRDYEQYF. CDR3 sequence (DNA): TGCAGCGTTGAGCTGGGACAGAGAGACTACGAGCAGTACTTC. The V call is TRBV29-1, the J call TRBJ2-7; the match to TRBD1 covers 7 bases. Germline V CDR1 and CDR2: SQVTM, ANQGSEA. The CDR3 sequence is 14 residues long. V shed 3 bases and J 3 bases; nucleotides not matched to a gene: 8.

The genes are TRBV5-1 and TRBJ2-7; D call uncertain. The V gene's germline CDR1 is SGHRS and CDR2 YFSETQ. CDR3 size: 14 residues. Trimming took 3 bases from V and 3 from J, leaving 13 bases between them. This CDR3 is CASSSVGMDYEQYF. As DNA, the CDR3 is TGCGCCAGCAGCTCTGTAGGGATGGACTACGAGCAGTACTTC.

This clonotype was recorded a few times. The chain links TRBV18 to TRBJ2-5, with D uncertain. Germline values: CDR1 KGHSH, CDR2 LQKENI. The CDR3 is 12 amino acids. Trimming left V 3 bases short and J 5 bases short, with 7 bases between. CDR3 nucleotides: TGTGCCAGCTCACCGTCGGATGAGACCCAGTACTTC. It specifies CASSPSDETQYF.

The V call is TRBV4-1, the J call TRBJ1-5; D uncertain. Trimming removed 1 base at V and 0 bases at J, with 10 bases between. The germline CDR1 and CDR2 sequences are MGHRA and YSYEKL. The CDR3 has 16 residues. CDR3 region: CASSQVIWVSNQPQHF. The CDR3, as DNA: TGCGCCAGCAGCCAAGTCATCTGGGTTAGCAATCAGCCCCAGCATTTT.

This clonotype has more than one count but fewer than ten. The rearrangement links TRBV20-1 to TRBJ1-2; possible D gene TRBD1, 5 bases. CDR1 and CDR2 from the germline V gene are DFQATT and SNEGSKA (reference sequence). This CDR3 comprises 13 residues. V was clipped by 1 base and J by 9 bases, with 15 bases between them. The CDR3 DNA is TGCAGTGCTAGAGGTCTTGAAGTGGGGCGCTACACCTTC. It encodes CSARGLEVGRYTF.

The CDR3 reads CSVSRVTEAFF. The CDR3 nucleotides read TGCAGTGTCAGTCGGGTGACTGAAGCTTTCTTT. The chain links TRBV20-1 to TRBJ1-1; the D is unclear. V shed 7 bases and J shed 5 bases, with 11 bases lying between them. Germline V gene lookup returns CDR1 DFQATT and CDR2 SNEGSKA (reference sequence). The CDR3 is 11 residues long.

This clonotype appeared a few times. The rearrangement links TRBV24-1 to TRBJ2-3; 12 bases align to TRBD2. V trimming: 6 bases; J trimming: 4 bases; junction bases outside the gene matches: 7. From germline, CDR1 is KGHDR and CDR2 SFDVKD. This CDR3 comprises 16 residues. The DNA of the CDR3 is TGTGCCACCAGTTTGTCTAGCGGGGGGGCCGCAGATACGCAGTATTTT. The encoded protein is CATSLSSGGAADTQYF.

This clonotype turned up a few times. The chain has TRBV28 and TRBJ1-1; the match to TRBD1 covers 9 bases. V trimming: 5 bases; J trimming: 5 bases; junction bases outside the gene matches: 6. The CDR3 is made up of 14 amino acids. Germline V gene lookup returns CDR1 MDHEN and CDR2 SYDVKM. The CDR3 region is CASSATGGSTEAFF. For the CDR3, the DNA is TGTGCCAGCAGTGCAACAGGGGGCAGTACTGAAGCTTTCTTT.

Only a few counts were recorded for this clonotype. V gene TRBV5-1 combines with J gene TRBJ2-3, with D perhaps matching TRBD2 (7 bases). This CDR3 spans 15 amino acids. Germline-derived CDR1 and CDR2 are SGHRS and YFSETQ. V was pared by 3 bases and J by 2 bases, with 13 bases between. CDR3 nucleotides: TGCGCCAGCAGCTGGGCGCGGGGGCCCACAGATACGCAGTATTTT. Amino acids: CASSWARGPTDTQYF.

This clonotype was seen ten or more times. The chain uses TRBV7-6 and TRBJ2-7; tentative D call: TRBD2 (6 bases). The V end lost 6 bases, the J end lost 6 bases, and 15 bases lay between the germline ends. Germline CDR1 reads SGHVS; CDR2 reads FNYEAQ. The CDR3 contains 13 residues. The CDR3 loop is CASSTVDGGEQYF. The CDR3 region has the DNA TGTGCCAGCAGTACCGTCGACGGGGGCGAGCAGTACTTC. The full variable domain, in which reference TRBV7-6 and TRBJ2-7 provide the parts outside the CDR3, is GAGVSQSPRYKVTKRGQDVALRCDPISGHVSLYWYRQALGQGPEFLTYFNYEAQQDKSGLPNDRFSAERPEGSISTLTIQRTEQRDSAMYRCASSTVDGGEQYFGPGTRLTVT.

J is TRBJ2-7 and V is TRBV20-1, with 10 bases fitting TRBD1. V shed 4 bases, J shed 5 bases, and the junction held 8 bases outside the gene matches. The CDR3 is made up of 14 amino acids. Germline lookup yields CDR1 DFQATT and CDR2 SNEGSKA (reference sequence). CDR3 in amino acids: CSANRRQGADEQYF. CDR3 DNA: TGCAGTGCTAACCGTAGACAGGGGGCGGACGAGCAGTACTTC.

Note on this clonotype: This may be a read error, as it is one base from a much larger clone. The chain couples TRBV4-3 to TRBJ1-1; the D gene is possibly TRBD1 (5 bases). The length of the CDR3 is 14 residues. Per germline, CDR1 LGHNA and CDR2 YSLEER. The CDR3 region is CGSSLGGSGTEAFF. As DNA, the CDR3 is TGCGGCAGCTCTCTTGGGGGGTCCGGAACTGAAGCTTTCTTT.

The chain employs TRBV7-9 and TRBJ2-4; D unresolved. This CDR3 has 15 residues. Germline V lookup: CDR1 SEHNR, CDR2 FQNEAQ (reference sequence). The V and J ends lost 1 base and 5 bases respectively, with 12 bases between them. The DNA of the CDR3 is TGTGCCAGCAGCTTAGTTGCCTCCAGCGAAAACATTCAGTACTTC. It is translated as CASSLVASSENIQYF.

The gene calls are TRBV28 and TRBJ2-7; either TRBD1 or TRBD2 may fit D (7 bases each). The germline V gene has CDR1 MDHEN and CDR2 SYDVKM. Deletions cut 4 bases from V and 6 bases from J, with 16 bases between. This CDR3 has 14 amino acids. CDR3 region: CASSWEGASGEQYF. In nucleotides, the CDR3 is TGTGCCAGCAGTTGGGAGGGGGCTTCGGGCGAGCAGTACTTC.

The chain couples TRBV18 to TRBJ2-2; tentative D call: TRBD1 (6 bases). V lost 3 bases and J 1 base, leaving 18 bases between the germline ends. The germline V gene has CDR1 KGHSH and CDR2 LQKENI. This CDR3 comprises 18 residues. CDR3: CASSPVQQGEQNTGELFF. CDR3 nucleotide sequence: TGTGCCAGCTCACCGGTCCAACAGGGAGAGCAGAACACCGGGGAGCTGTTTTTT.

In this sample, this clonotype turned up many times. The genes are TRBV20-1 and TRBJ2-2; 14 positions match TRBD2. V shed 6 bases, J shed 7 bases, and the junction held 7 bases outside the gene matches. This CDR3 region has 15 residues. Looked up from germline, CDR1 is DFQATT and CDR2 is SNEGSKA (reference sequence). The CDR3 loop reads CSATGLAGVDGELFF. In DNA form, the CDR3 reads TGCAGTGCAACGGGACTAGCGGGAGTGGACGGGGAGCTGTTTTTT.

The chain joins TRBV5-1 to TRBJ2-1; TRBD2 matches at 12 bases. The CDR3 totals 15 residues. The V segment lost 3 bases and the J segment 8 bases; nucleotides outside the gene matches: 6. CDR1 SGHRS and CDR2 YFSETQ come from the germline V gene. The CDR3 DNA reads as TGCGCCAGCAGCTCGGCTAGCGGGGGGGCTGATGAGCAGTTCTTC. Translated: CASSSASGGADEQFF.